The TCR beta chain under discussion was sequenced for a study of Ad26.COV2.S vaccination and SARS-CoV-2 variants (dated by TCRdb to the early 2020s). Study-wide context: Donors in the vaccine arm were drawn from COV1001, a multicentre, randomized, double-blind, placebo-controlled phase I-IIa trial testing Ad26.COV2.S in healthy adults. Ad26.COV2.S was administered intramuscularly at 5 x 10^10 or 1 x 10^11 viral particles, either as a single shot or as two shots given 56 days apart. TCRbeta repertoire sequencing served as the tool for gauging how specific and how broad the SARS-CoV-2-reactive T cell receptors were following Ad26.COV2.S vaccination. The TCR-sequenced set comprised around 32 samples: about 19 Ad26.COV2.S vaccine recipients, 5 placebo recipients and 8 SARS-CoV-2 convalescent individuals. Participants in the trial were split at random into five groups of five each, receiving low-dose or high-dose Ad26.COV2.S once or twice, or else placebo on both occasions. Investigators did not know the trial group allocation while performing experiments and assessing outcomes.

The CDR3 goes from the cysteine to the phenylalanine over 16 residues. The kept DNA is CDR3 alone, 48 bases in frame from the first base. Trimmed from V: 7 bases; trimmed from J: 4 bases; junction bases lacking a gene match: 14. CDR1 and CDR2, looked up from the germline V gene, are MRHNA and SNTAGT. Concerning this clone: What antigen it recognizes has not been identified. Base qualities were left out, and no much larger clone turns up one base away.

The immunoSEQ Assay was the method used to sequence TCRbeta CDR3 regions. After extraction, genomic DNA underwent amplification by bias-controlled multiplex PCR, followed by high-throughput sequencing. The study's processing was this. To quantify the absolute abundance of every unique TCRbeta CDR3 region, sequences were collapsed and filtered. T cell fraction was estimated by normalization of TCRbeta template counts to usable DNA, with usable DNA being measured through amplification of reference genes present in all nucleated cells. Repertoire TCRs were annotated as SARS-CoV-2-specific when V gene, CDR3 amino acid sequence and J gene were exactly matched to a known reactive TCR set. The reference SARS-CoV-2 TCR set came from MIRA and was filtered for enrichment in COVID-19-positive ImmuneCODE repertoires, removing public or cross-reactive TCRs. Based on the MIRA antigens, annotated TCRs were further analysed at the level of specific ORF or position within ORF. Breadth was defined as the number of annotated unique rearrangements divided by the total number of unique productive rearrangements, and depth was defined as the summed frequency of the annotated unique rearrangements. Two-sided Wilcoxon rank-sum tests were applied when comparing TCR breadth between groups. Sourced from immuneACCESS, this table was stored by TCRdb with only in-frame sequences that have V and J called. A share of the clones is absent; for the studies checked, an unresolved V gene accounts for under half, and the remainder has no known explanation. The DNA was the basis for D and trimming; V, J and clone size are from that table. The sample table shows around 320,000 clones, and roughly 84% are seen once. The top ten constitute roughly 1.9% of the sample.

In light of the paper, this sample's treatment or condition label describes: about 20 received Ad26.COV2.S at low or high dose, single or two shots; about 5 received placebo; per-sample allocation not given. Repertoires of vaccine and placebo recipients were sequenced from samples collected on day 63 after the first injection. In Cohort 1b, around 23 adults aged 18-55 years were enrolled at a single site in Boston, USA, between 29 July and 7 August 2020. Ad26.COV2.S was a replication-incompetent adenovirus type 26 vector that expressed a prefusion-stabilized SARS-CoV-2 spike protein derived from the original Wuhan strain. Overall study results and their limits: Comparable non-spike TCR breadth was observed between vaccine and placebo recipients, consistent with only spike being contained in the vaccine. Compared with placebo recipients, Ad26.COV2.S recipients showed higher spike-specific TCR breadth (P = 0.0014). According to the authors, total T cell responses may have been underestimated by the TCR breadth and depth analyses. Substantial breadth of spike-specific CD8+ and CD4+ T cell responses was reported after vaccination. Comparing responses between vaccine doses or regimens was not something the study was powered to do.

The rearrangement joined TRBV6-4 to TRBJ2-3, with 7 junctional bases fitting TRBD2. The sample was peripheral blood, taken in a trial of Ad26.COV2.S vaccine versus placebo. This sequence originates from a person aged 18 to 59 who received the Ad26.COV2.S COVID-19 vaccine or a placebo. The base sequence is TGTGCCAGCACCGACCAACCCGGACTAGGACCAGATACGCAGTATTTT. Translated, this gives CASTDQPGLGPDTQYF.